Listed below are T cell receptor beta chains from one sample, sequenced in a study of blood T cell repertoires in COVID-19. The method was immunoSEQ multiplex PCR; TCRdb's version includes in-frame clones alone and lacks a portion of them. This sample has about 340,000 clones, with roughly 90% found just once. Sequencing was done on a sample of peripheral blood. Receptors originate from a woman in her 70s with COVID-19, enrolled during active disease. Each CDR3 is given with its conserved first and last residue. The D gene is left open where the match is weak. Where a row states a size, it is once, few, many or the class of an expanded clone; other rows omit it.

V gene: TRBV3-1/TRBV3-2
clone size: NA
J gene: TRBJ2-5
D gene: NA
CDR3 DNA: TGTGCCAGCAGCCAGTATCTTGTAGAGACCCAGTACTTC
CDR3 protein: CASSQYLVETQYF

V gene: TRBV7-9
clone size: NA
J gene: TRBJ2-5
D gene: NA
CDR3 DNA: TGTGCCAGCAGTTACATAGGGAGCCAAGAGACCCAGTACTTC
CDR3 protein: CASSYIGSQETQYF

V gene: TRBV27
clone size: NA
J gene: TRBJ2-7
D gene: TRBD1
CDR3 DNA: TGTGCCAGCAGTTTTGGGACAGGGGCCTACGAGCAGTACTTC
CDR3 protein: CASSFGTGAYEQYF

V gene: TRBV4-1
clone size: NA
J gene: TRBJ2-7
D gene: TRBD1
CDR3 DNA: TGCGCCAGCACTCGGGGCACACCGGGACAGGGGACCTACGAGCAGTACTTC
CDR3 protein: CASTRGTPGQGTYEQYF

V gene: TRBV19
clone size: NA
J gene: TRBJ1-2
D gene: NA
CDR3 DNA: TGTGCCAGTAGGACGCGACAGGCCGACTATGGCTACACCTTC
CDR3 protein: CASRTRQADYGYTF

V gene: TRBV28
clone size: NA
J gene: TRBJ1-2
D gene: NA
CDR3 DNA: TGTGCCAGCAGGGGAGGCGGGGAGAGCCATGGCTACACCTTC
CDR3 protein: CASRGGGESHGYTF

V gene: TRBV11-2
clone size: NA
J gene: TRBJ2-2
D gene: TRBD2
CDR3 DNA: TGTGCCAGCAGCTCCTCATTCCTGACTAGCGGCTACACCGGGGAGCTGTTTTTT
CDR3 protein: CASSSSFLTSGYTGELFF

V gene: TRBV18
clone size: NA
J gene: TRBJ2-7
D gene: NA
CDR3 DNA: TGTGCCAGCTCATACAGGGATTCCACCTACGAGCAGTACTTC
CDR3 protein: CASSYRDSTYEQYF

V gene: TRBV3-1/TRBV3-2
clone size: NA
J gene: TRBJ2-7
D gene: NA
CDR3 DNA: TGTGCCAGCAGCGATTTAGGTCGAGGCTACGAGCAGTACTTC
CDR3 protein: CASSDLGRGYEQYF

V gene: TRBV7-9
clone size: NA
J gene: TRBJ2-3
D gene: NA
CDR3 DNA: TGTGCCAGCCCTAGAGGGAATACGCAGTATTTT
CDR3 protein: CASPRGNTQYF

V gene: TRBV7-2
clone size: NA
J gene: TRBJ1-6
D gene: NA
CDR3 DNA: TGTGCCAGCAGCTTAGGGCGAGTAATGACAGGTTCACCCCTCCACTTT
CDR3 protein: CASSLGRVMTGSPLHF

V gene: TRBV7-2
clone size: NA
J gene: TRBJ2-7
D gene: TRBD2
CDR3 DNA: TGTGCCAGCAGCTTTGTAGCGGGGGGGGACTACGAGCAGTACTTC
CDR3 protein: CASSFVAGGDYEQYF

V gene: TRBV12-5
clone size: NA
J gene: TRBJ1-1
D gene: TRBD1
CDR3 DNA: TGTGCTAGTGGCCAAACAGGGGATCGCACTGAAGCTTTCTTT
CDR3 protein: CASGQTGDRTEAFF

V gene: TRBV7-9
clone size: NA
J gene: TRBJ2-2
D gene: NA
CDR3 DNA: TGTGCCAGCAGCCCTGACAGGAACCGGGAGCTGTTTTTT
CDR3 protein: CASSPDRNRELFF

V gene: TRBV9
clone size: NA
J gene: TRBJ2-6
D gene: NA
CDR3 DNA: TGTGCCAGCAGCGTAGGACGACAGACTGGGGCCAACGTCCTGACTTTC
CDR3 protein: CASSVGRQTGANVLTF

V gene: TRBV6-5
clone size: NA
J gene: TRBJ1-2
D gene: NA
CDR3 DNA: TGTGCCAGCAAGACAGACGGAGGCTACACCTTC
CDR3 protein: CASKTDGGYTF

V gene: TRBV6-6
clone size: once
J gene: TRBJ2-1
D gene: NA
CDR3 DNA: TGTGCCAGCAGCTTACAGGGTGACAATGAGCAGTTCTTC
CDR3 protein: CASSLQGDNEQFF

V gene: TRBV6-1
clone size: NA
J gene: TRBJ1-5
D gene: NA
CDR3 DNA: TGTGCCAGCAGTGAAGGGGCAGGCAATCAGCCCCAGCATTTT
CDR3 protein: CASSEGAGNQPQHF

V gene: TRBV6-5
clone size: few
J gene: TRBJ1-5
D gene: NA
CDR3 DNA: TGTGCCAGCAGGCAGCAGGTTGATGTCAGCCAGCCCCAGCATTTT
CDR3 protein: CASRQQVDVSQPQHF

V gene: TRBV2
clone size: once
J gene: TRBJ1-2
D gene: TRBD1
CDR3 DNA: TGTGCCAGAGCCGAACAGGGGGCAGATGGCTACACCTTC
CDR3 protein: CARAEQGADGYTF

V gene: TRBV5-6
clone size: NA
J gene: TRBJ2-5
D gene: NA
CDR3 DNA: TGTGCCAGCAGCTTGGGGAGACTAGAGACCCAGTACTTC
CDR3 protein: CASSLGRLETQYF

V gene: TRBV5-1
clone size: NA
J gene: TRBJ1-5
D gene: TRBD1
CDR3 DNA: TGCGCCAGCAGCTCCGGGACAGGGGAAAATCAGCCCCAGCATTTT
CDR3 protein: CASSSGTGENQPQHF

V gene: TRBV27
clone size: NA
J gene: TRBJ2-3
D gene: TRBD2
CDR3 DNA: TGTGCCAGCAATTTGAGCGGGGGGACAACAGATACGCAGTATTTT
CDR3 protein: CASNLSGGTTDTQYF

V gene: TRBV12-3/TRBV12-4
clone size: NA
J gene: TRBJ2-5
D gene: NA
CDR3 DNA: TGTGCCAGCAGTTTCGGGGGCCAAGAGACCCAGTACTTC
CDR3 protein: CASSFGGQETQYF